This paragraph covers one T cell receptor (beta chain) sequence. V gave up 1 base and J gave up 4 bases; unmatched junction bases: 7. The CDR3 covers 16 residues. Germline V lookup: CDR1 SGHVS, CDR2 FNYEAQ. These data belong to a study of shared clonotypes between healthy human individuals. Terminally differentiated effector memory CD45RA+ cells were excluded by CCR7 positive selection of CD45RO-negative cells. This table comes from immunoSEQ multiplex PCR, and its TCRdb copy is limited to in-frame clones, with some not included. The sample consists of over 800,000 clones, 90% to 95% of them appearing once.

This chain links TRBV7-6 with TRBJ2-5; 9 bases map to TRBD1. Sequencing used naive CD8+ T cells sorted from blood. This sequence originates from a man aged 30 to 45 in good health. This CDR3 reads CASSLDETGGRETQYF. DNA of the CDR3: TGTGCCAGCAGCTTAGACGAGACAGGGGGGAGAGAGACCCAGTACTTC.